This note documents a single T cell receptor (beta chain) sequence. Repertoires were generated with immunoSEQ multiplex PCR, while TCRdb's copy carries only in-frame clones and drops some. The sample includes 150,000 to 200,000 clones, approximately 87% of them seen just once. The CDR3 runs to 17 residues. CDR1 SNHLY and CDR2 FYNNEI come from the germline V gene. The J segment lost 0 bases and the V segment lost 0 bases, leaving 4 bases of the junction unmatched. The sample belongs to a study of blood T cell repertoires in COVID-19. Sequenced input: peripheral blood. The chain joins TRBV2 to TRBJ1-5; 8 bases match TRBD1. This clonotype was obtained from a man aged 18 to 35 with active or convalescent COVID-19. As DNA, the CDR3 is TGTGCCAGCAGTGAAGCACCAGGGGGCCGTAGCAATCAGCCCCAGCATTTT. Protein: CASSEAPGGRSNQPQHF.